Shown below are 10 T cell receptor beta chains from a single sample sequenced in a study of spatial heterogeneity in lung cancer. TCRdb used MiXCR to reprocess the 5' RACE reads, holding one entry per CDR3 protein. Of fewer than 15,000 distinct CDR3 sequences in the sample, roughly 3.9% are singletons; the top ten hold 40% to 55%. Time point here: sample taken at primary tumor resection. Whole RNA was taken from tumor, nontumor lung or frozen PBMC; it was then sequenced unsorted. Sample: PBMCs, taken at surgery. The receptors stem from a male donor with early-stage non-small cell lung cancer.

This clonotype was seen at least ten times. This beta chain was picked up by a library intended for alpha chains and is off target, so its count carries little meaning. This chain joins TRBV6-6 and TRBJ2-7, with D possibly being TRBD1 or TRBD2 (5 bases each). The germline V gene encodes CDR1 MNHNY and CDR2 SVGAGI (reference sequence). CDR3 size: 12 residues. V was trimmed by 1 base and J by 6 bases, leaving 7 bases between them. CDR3 bases: TGTGCCAGCAGTTACTTGGGACCCGAGCAGTACTTC. This sequence encodes CASSYLGPEQYF.

This clonotype showed up many times. This beta chain is off target for a library built for alpha chains, so its abundance means little. Here the CDR3 reads CASSLSGQGATGELFF. The DNA for the CDR3 is TGTGCCAGCAGTTTATCGGGACAGGGGGCCACCGGGGAGCTGTTTTTT. V and J are TRBV12-3 or TRBV12-4 and TRBJ2-2; 12 nucleotides match TRBD1. J lost 4 bases, V lost 2 bases, and 2 bases had no gene match. This CDR3 spans 16 amino acids.

This clonotype has ten or more counts. Little can be read into the size of this beta chain, an off-target read in a library designed for alpha chains. This chain uses TRBV6-1 with TRBJ2-7; 7 positions agree with TRBD2. The V gene end was trimmed by 8 bases and the J gene end by 4 bases; junction bases not matched to a gene: 8. CDR3 length equals 13 residues. Germline V gene data show CDR1 as MNHNS and CDR2 as SASEGT. The CDR3 sequence is CASESSAGYEQYF. Here the CDR3 DNA reads TGTGCCAGCGAATCTTCAGCGGGATACGAGCAGTACTTC.

This clonotype was picked up many times. Since the library was made to target alpha chains, this beta chain is a stray read and its abundance is not meaningful. The rearrangement joins TRBV18 to TRBJ1-5, with 7 bases matching TRBD1. This CDR3 has 17 amino acids. The V segment lost 2 bases and the J segment 4 bases; nucleotides outside the gene matches: 11. Germline loops: CDR1 KGHSH, CDR2 LQKENI. CDR3 nucleotide sequence: TGTGCCAGCTCACCAAGCGGGACAGCCCTTAATAATCAGCCCCAGCATTTT. Translating it yields CASSPSGTALNNQPQHF.

In its sample, this clonotype was seen many times. Found in a library prepared for alpha chains, this beta chain is an off-target read, and its abundance has little meaning. The chain uses TRBV10-3 and TRBJ2-5; TRBD1 or TRBD2 may be the D gene (6 bases each). This CDR3 comprises 13 residues. Trimming left V 0 bases short and J 5 bases short, with 7 bases between. The germline V gene has CDR1 ENHRY and CDR2 SYGVKD. Here the CDR3 reads CAISESGGETQYF. The CDR3 DNA is TGTGCCATCAGTGAGTCGGGGGGCGAGACCCAGTACTTC.

Within the sample, this clonotype is medium-sized. A library made for alpha chains picked up this beta chain off target, so its size means little. The V gene is TRBV28, the J gene TRBJ2-6, with 8 bases matching TRBD1. This CDR3 has 20 residues. Germline trimming cut 0 bases from V and 1 base from J; bases unmatched to any gene: 11. Germline V CDR1 and CDR2: MDHEN, SYDVKM. CDR3 in DNA: TGTGCCAGCAGTTTATGGGTGGACAGGGAAAAGAGTTCTGGGGCCAACGTCCTGACTTTC. This encodes CASSLWVDREKSSGANVLTF.

This clonotype showed up many times. This beta chain was picked up by a library intended for alpha chains and is off target, so its count carries little meaning. J is TRBJ2-7 and V is TRBV6-6; D not certain. Trimming shortened V by 6 bases and J by 2 bases, and 8 bases separated the two germline ends. In germline, CDR1 is MNHNY, CDR2 SVGAGI (reference sequence). This CDR3 contains 12 residues. Here the CDR3 DNA reads TGTGCCAGCAGAAACTCCCCCTACGAGCAGTACTTC. This translates into CASRNSPYEQYF.

This clonotype has at least ten counts. The size of this beta chain means little, since it is a stray read in a library made for alpha chains. The CDR3 bases are TGTGCCAGCAGCTTGGAGGTCAGCCCCACCGGGGAGCTGTTTTTT. It translates to CASSLEVSPTGELFF. The V and J genes are TRBV5-4 and TRBJ2-2; D is unclear. The germline CDR1 and CDR2 sequences are SGHNT and YYREEE (reference sequence). Trimming pared 0 bases from V and 4 bases from J, leaving 10 bases between. CDR3 length: 15 residues.

This clonotype was counted between two and nine times. The library was built for alpha chains, so this beta chain is an off-target read and its size means little. The chain is built from TRBV6-5 and TRBJ1-6, with D unclear. The CDR3 totals 16 residues. Germline CDR1 MNHEY, CDR2 SVGAGI. V shed 0 bases and J shed 5 bases, with 11 bases lying between them. CDR3 protein: CASSYSFLADNSPLHF. The DNA for the CDR3 is TGTGCCAGCAGTTACTCTTTCCTGGCAGATAATTCACCCCTCCACTTT.

This clonotype was observed many times. Since it is a stray read in a library aimed at alpha chains, this beta chain has a size that is not meaningful. This chain joins TRBV28 and TRBJ2-5, with 9 bases that match TRBD1. Germline V gives CDR1 MDHEN, CDR2 SYDVKM. CDR3 size: 13 residues. V was clipped by 5 bases and J by 4 bases; unmatched bases: 2. The CDR3 loop is CASSLQGAETQYF. CDR3 coding DNA: TGTGCCAGCAGTCTACAGGGGGCAGAGACCCAGTACTTC. The full variable domain, rest sourced from reference TRBV28 and TRBJ2-5, is DVKVTQSSRYLVKRTGEKVFLECVQDMDHENMFWYRQDPGLGLRLIYFSYDVKMKEKGDIPEGYSVSREKKERFSLILESASTNQTSMYLCASSLQGAETQYFGPGTRLLVL.